Each of the 2 T cell receptor beta chains below was sequenced from the same sample in a study of blood T cell repertoires in COVID-19. Clones were sequenced by immunoSEQ multiplex PCR, and TCRdb holds only the in-frame ones, with some missing. This table holds roughly 250,000 clones, approximately 88% found once. Sequencing input: PBMCs or T cells enriched from blood (not recorded which). These receptors came from a woman aged 40 to 55 who had been exposed to COVID-19.

This clone has just a few counts. V and J are TRBV10-3 and TRBJ1-2; D possibly corresponds to TRBD1 (6 bases). Trimming pared 7 bases from V and 3 bases from J, leaving 9 bases between. CDR3 length: 12 amino acids. Germline assignment: CDR1 ENHRY and CDR2 SYGVKD. CDR3 in DNA: TGTGCCATCAATGGACAGTACTATGGCTACACCTTC. It is translated as CAINGQYYGYTF.

J is TRBJ2-3 and V is TRBV5-5; TRBD2 matches at 7 bases. The germline V gene has CDR1 SGHKS and CDR2 YYEKEE (reference sequence). The CDR3 covers 16 residues. V lost 4 bases to trimming and J lost 6 bases; unmatched junction nucleotides: 14. In DNA form, the CDR3 reads TGTGCCAGCAGCCGGGTCCAGGGAGGGTTTTCGGATACGCAGTATTTT. Its protein product is CASSRVQGGFSDTQYF.